The clone carrying this T cell receptor (beta chain) was counted many times. The record originates from a study of T-cell reconstitution after alpha-beta-depleted transplantation in children. Trimming removed 4 bases at V and 4 bases at J, with 13 bases between. Germline V gives CDR1 MGHRA, CDR2 YSYEKL. This CDR3 has 14 amino acids. A library of TCRbeta sequences, prepared with unique molecular identifiers, was generated. One entry per CDR3 protein, called by TCRdb with MiXCR from the PCR reads. The sample consists of over 150,000 distinct CDR3 sequences, approximately 7% of them appearing once. This rearrangement joins TRBV4-1 to TRBJ1-2, with a weak D call TRBD1 (6 bases). The input for sequencing was PBMCs from the stem cell graft donor, taken from the stem cell graft. The sequence came from a human donor who donated a stem cell graft to a child with Wiskott-Aldrich syndrome. The CDR3 reads CASSLSLTGYGYTF. The CDR3 nucleotides are TGCGCCAGCAGCCTCTCCCTGACAGGCTATGGCTACACCTTC.